The clone carrying this TCR beta chain was recorded a few times. The antigen remains unidentified. TCRdb re-called the 5' RACE reads through MiXCR, storing one row per CDR3 protein. The sample has about 790,000 distinct CDR3 sequences, roughly 18% seen once. The data are from a study of identical twins. Findings and limits, study-wide: With abundant cord blood beta clonotypes, insertions were fewer; memory repertoires showed no such pattern.

Between the trimmed V and J ends, which lost 0 bases and 8 bases, there was a span of 14 bases. The germline gives CDR1 SGHRS, CDR2 YFSETQ. The CDR3 totals 15 residues. This same sample was also taken into another study, of T cells expressing NK-cell markers. That investigation notes: The contribution of dominant NKG2C+ clonotypes to CD8+ T cells in five to seven donors was roughly 1.0-7.0%. These clonotypes additionally ranked first within the CD3+CD56-NKG2C+ fraction of four donors.

Sequencing input: PBMCs. This chain joins TRBV5-1 and TRBJ2-2, with D perhaps matching TRBD1 (6 bases). The source of this sequence is a woman between 18 and 29 years old in good health. CDR3 loop: CASSLVSGQSGELFF. In DNA, the CDR3 is TGCGCCAGCAGCTTGGTCTCGGGACAATCAGGGGAGCTGTTTTTT.